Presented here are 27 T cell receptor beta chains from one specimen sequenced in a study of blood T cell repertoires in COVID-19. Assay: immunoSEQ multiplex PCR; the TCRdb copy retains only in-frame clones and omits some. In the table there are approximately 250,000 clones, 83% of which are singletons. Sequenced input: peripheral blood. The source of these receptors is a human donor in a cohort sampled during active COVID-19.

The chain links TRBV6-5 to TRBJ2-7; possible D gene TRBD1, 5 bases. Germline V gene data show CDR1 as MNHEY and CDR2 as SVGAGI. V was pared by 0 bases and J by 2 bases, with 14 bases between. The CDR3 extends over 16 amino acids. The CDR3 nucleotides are TGTGCCAGCAGTTACTCCAGGGCCAGGGCCACCTACGAGCAGTACTTC. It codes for CASSYSRARATYEQYF.

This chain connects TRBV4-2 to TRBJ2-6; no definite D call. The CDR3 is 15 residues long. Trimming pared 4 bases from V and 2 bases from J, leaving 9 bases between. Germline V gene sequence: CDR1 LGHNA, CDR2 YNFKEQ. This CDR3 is CASSLGATGANVLTF. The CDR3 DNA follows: TGTGCCAGCAGCCTTGGAGCAACTGGGGCCAACGTCCTGACTTTC.

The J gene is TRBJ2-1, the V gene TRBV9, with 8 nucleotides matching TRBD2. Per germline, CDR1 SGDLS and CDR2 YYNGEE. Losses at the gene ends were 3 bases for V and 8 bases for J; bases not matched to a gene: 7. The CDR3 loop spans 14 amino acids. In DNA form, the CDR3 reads TGTGCCAGCAGCGCCCCGGGAGGGCGCGATGAGCAGTTCTTC. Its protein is CASSAPGGRDEQFF.

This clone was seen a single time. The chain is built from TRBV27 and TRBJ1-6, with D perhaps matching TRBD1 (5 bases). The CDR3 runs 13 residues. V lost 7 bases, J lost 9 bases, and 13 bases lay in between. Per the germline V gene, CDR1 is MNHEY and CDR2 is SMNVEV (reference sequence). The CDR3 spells CASTSTGGSPLHF. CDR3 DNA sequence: TGTGCCAGCACCTCAACCGGGGGTTCACCCCTCCACTTT.

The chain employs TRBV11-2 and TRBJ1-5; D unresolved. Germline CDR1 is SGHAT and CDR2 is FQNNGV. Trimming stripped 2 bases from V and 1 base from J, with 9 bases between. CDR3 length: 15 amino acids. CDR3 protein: CASSLFSGSNQPQHF. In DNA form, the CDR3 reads TGTGCCAGCAGCTTATTTTCAGGAAGCAATCAGCCCCAGCATTTT.

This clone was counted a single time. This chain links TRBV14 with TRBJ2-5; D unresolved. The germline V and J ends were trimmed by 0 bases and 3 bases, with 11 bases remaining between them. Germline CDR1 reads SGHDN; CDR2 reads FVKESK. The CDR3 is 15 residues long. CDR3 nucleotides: TGTGCCAGCAGCCAAGATTGGCCCAGTGAAGAGACCCAGTACTTC. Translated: CASSQDWPSEETQYF.

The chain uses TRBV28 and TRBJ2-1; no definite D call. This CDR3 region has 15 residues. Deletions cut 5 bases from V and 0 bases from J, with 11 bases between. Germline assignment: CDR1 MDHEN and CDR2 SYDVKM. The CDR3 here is CASSLTLSSYNEQFF. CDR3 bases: TGTGCCAGCAGTCTGACTTTGAGCTCCTACAATGAGCAGTTCTTC.

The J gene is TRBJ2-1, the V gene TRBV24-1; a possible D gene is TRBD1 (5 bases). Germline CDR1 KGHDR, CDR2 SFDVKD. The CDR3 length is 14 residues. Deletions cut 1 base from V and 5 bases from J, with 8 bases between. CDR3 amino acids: CATSDLSRDNEQFF. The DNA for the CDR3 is TGTGCCACCAGTGATTTATCCAGGGACAATGAGCAGTTCTTC.

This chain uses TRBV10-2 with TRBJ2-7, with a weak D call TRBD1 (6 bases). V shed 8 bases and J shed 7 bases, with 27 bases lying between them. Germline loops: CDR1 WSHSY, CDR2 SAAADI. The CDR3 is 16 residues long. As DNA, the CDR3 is TGCGCCAGCGAGGGTAGGCGAGGGGGAAAGTCGGGTGAGCAGTACTTC. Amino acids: CASEGRRGGKSGEQYF.

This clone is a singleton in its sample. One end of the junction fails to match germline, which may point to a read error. The chain's CDR3 is CASSIGDLNKF. Written as DNA, the CDR3 is TGTGCCAGTAGTATAGGAGATCTGAATAAGTTC. The gene calls are TRBV19 and TRBJ2-7; D not certain. Germline values: CDR1 LNHDA, CDR2 SQIVND (reference sequence). The CDR3 is made up of 11 amino acids.

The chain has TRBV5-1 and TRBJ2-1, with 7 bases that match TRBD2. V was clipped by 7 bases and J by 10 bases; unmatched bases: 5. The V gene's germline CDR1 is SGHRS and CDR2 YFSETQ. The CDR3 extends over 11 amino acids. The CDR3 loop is CASSGGSEQFF. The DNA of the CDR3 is TGCGCCAGCTCCGGGGGGTCCGAGCAGTTCTTC.

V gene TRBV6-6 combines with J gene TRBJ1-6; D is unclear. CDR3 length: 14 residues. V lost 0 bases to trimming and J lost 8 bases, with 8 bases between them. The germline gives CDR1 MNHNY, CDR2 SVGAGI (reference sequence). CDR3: CASSYSHGDSPLHF. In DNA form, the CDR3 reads TGTGCCAGCAGTTACTCTCACGGGGATTCACCCCTCCACTTT.

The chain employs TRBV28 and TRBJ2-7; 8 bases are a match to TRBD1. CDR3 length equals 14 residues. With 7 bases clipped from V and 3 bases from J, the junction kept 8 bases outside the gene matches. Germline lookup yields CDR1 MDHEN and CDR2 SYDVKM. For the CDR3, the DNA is TGTGCCAGCACTATACCCGGGACAGGCTACGAGCAGTACTTC. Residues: CASTIPGTGYEQYF.

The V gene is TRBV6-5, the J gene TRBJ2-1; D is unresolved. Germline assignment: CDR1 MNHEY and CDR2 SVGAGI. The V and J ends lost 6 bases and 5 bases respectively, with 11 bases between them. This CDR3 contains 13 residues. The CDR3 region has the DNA TGTGCCAGCAGCCTCAGTCCCGACAATGAGCAGTTCTTC. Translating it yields CASSLSPDNEQFF.

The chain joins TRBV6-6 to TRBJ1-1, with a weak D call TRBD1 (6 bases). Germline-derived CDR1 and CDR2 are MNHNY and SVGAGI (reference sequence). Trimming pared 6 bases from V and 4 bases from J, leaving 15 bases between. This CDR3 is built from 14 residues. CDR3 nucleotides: TGTGCCAGCAGAACAGGGATTGTGGGCACTGAAGCTTTCTTT. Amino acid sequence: CASRTGIVGTEAFF.

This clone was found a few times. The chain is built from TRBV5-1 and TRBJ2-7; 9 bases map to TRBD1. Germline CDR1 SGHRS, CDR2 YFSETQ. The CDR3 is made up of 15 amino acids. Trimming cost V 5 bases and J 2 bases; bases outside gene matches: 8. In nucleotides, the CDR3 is TGCGCCAGCAGTAACCGGGACAGGGCAACCTACGAGCAGTACTTC. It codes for CASSNRDRATYEQYF.

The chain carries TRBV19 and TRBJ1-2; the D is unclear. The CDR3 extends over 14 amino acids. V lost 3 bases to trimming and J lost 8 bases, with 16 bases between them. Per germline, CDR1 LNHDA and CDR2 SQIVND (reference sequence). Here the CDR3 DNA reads TGTGCCAGTAGTATGCCGGGAGAGCGGAGCGGCTACACCTTC. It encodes CASSMPGERSGYTF.

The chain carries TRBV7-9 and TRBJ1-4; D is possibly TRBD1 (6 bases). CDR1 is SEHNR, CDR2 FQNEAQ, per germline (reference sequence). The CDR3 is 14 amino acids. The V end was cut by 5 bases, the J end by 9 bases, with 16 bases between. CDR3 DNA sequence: TGTGCCAGCAGCCCGACAGCCCAGGGGAAAAAACTGTTTTTT. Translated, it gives CASSPTAQGKKLFF.

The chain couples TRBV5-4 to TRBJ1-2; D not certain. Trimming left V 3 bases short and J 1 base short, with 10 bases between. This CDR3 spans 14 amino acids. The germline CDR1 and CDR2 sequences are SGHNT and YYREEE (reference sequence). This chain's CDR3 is CASSSPEGNYGYTF. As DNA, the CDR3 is TGTGCCAGCAGCTCACCGGAGGGTAACTATGGCTACACCTTC.

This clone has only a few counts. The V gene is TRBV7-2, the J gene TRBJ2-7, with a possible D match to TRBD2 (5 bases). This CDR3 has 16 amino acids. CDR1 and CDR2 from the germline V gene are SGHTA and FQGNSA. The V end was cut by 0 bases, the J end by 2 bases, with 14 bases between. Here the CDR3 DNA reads TGTGCCAGCAGCTTAGCGCGGGCAGGAAGGGCCTACGAGCAGTACTTC. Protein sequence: CASSLARAGRAYEQYF.

The CDR3 spells CASSRRTGANTGELFF. CDR3 nucleotides: TGTGCCAGCAGCCGAAGGACAGGAGCGAACACCGGGGAGCTGTTTTTT. The chain is built from TRBV3-1 (or the pseudogene TRBV3-2) and TRBJ2-2, with 7 bases aligning to TRBD1. V gave up 4 bases and J gave up 0 bases; unmatched junction bases: 5. Germline CDR1 and CDR2: LGHDT and YNNKEL (reference sequence). CDR3 length equals 16 residues.

In nucleotides, the CDR3 is TGCGCCAGCAGCTCAAGGGGGGAGGGCTACGAGCAGTACTTC. It codes for CASSSRGEGYEQYF. This chain joins TRBV5-1 and TRBJ2-7; D is possibly TRBD2 (7 bases). Trimming took off 3 bases at V and 3 bases at J, with 13 bases between the two ends. This CDR3 comprises 14 residues. CDR1 is SGHRS and CDR2 is YFSETQ in the germline V gene.

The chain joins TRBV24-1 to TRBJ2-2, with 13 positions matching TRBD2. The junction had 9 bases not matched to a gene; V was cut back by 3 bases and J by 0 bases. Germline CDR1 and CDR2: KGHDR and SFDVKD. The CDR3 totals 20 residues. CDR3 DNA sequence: TGTGCCACCAGTGATCCATGGACTAGCGGGGGAGACGCGAACACCGGGGAGCTGTTTTTT. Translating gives CATSDPWTSGGDANTGELFF.

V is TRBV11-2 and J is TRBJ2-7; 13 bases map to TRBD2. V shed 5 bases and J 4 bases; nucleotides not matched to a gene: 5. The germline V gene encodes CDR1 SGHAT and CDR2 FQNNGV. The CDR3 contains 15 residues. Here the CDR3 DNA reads TGTGCCAGCAGCCGACTAGCGGGAGGAGGTTACGAGCAGTACTTC. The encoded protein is CASSRLAGGGYEQYF. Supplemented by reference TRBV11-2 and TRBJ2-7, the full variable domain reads EAGVAQSPRYKIIEKRQSVAFWCNPISGHATLYWYQQILGQGPKLLIQFQNNGVVDDSQLPKDRFSAERLKGVDSTLKIQPAKLEDSAVYLCASSRLAGGGYEQYFGPGTRLTVT.

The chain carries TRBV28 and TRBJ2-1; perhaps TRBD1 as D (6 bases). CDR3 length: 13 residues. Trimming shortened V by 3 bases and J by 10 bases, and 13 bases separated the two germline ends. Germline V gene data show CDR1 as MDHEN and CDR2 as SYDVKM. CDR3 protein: CASSLGQTPEQFF. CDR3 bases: TGTGCCAGCAGTTTGGGACAAACACCAGAGCAGTTCTTC. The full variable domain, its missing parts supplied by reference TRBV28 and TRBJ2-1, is DVKVTQSSRYLVKRTGEKVFLECVQDMDHENMFWYRQDPGLGLRLIYFSYDVKMKEKGDIPEGYSVSREKKERFSLILESASTNQTSMYLCASSLGQTPEQFFGPGTRLTVL.

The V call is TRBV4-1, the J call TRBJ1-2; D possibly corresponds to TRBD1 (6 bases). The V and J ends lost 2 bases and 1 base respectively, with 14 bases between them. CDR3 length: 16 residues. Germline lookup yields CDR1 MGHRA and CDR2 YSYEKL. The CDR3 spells CASSQQGFPFNYGYTF. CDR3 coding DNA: TGCGCCAGCAGCCAACAGGGGTTCCCCTTTAACTATGGCTACACCTTC.

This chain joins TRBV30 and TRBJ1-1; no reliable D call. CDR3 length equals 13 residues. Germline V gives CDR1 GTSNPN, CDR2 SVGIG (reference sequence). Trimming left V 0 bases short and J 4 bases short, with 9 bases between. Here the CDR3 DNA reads TGTGCCTGGAGTGTACAATGGAGCACTGAAGCTTTCTTT. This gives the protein CAWSVQWSTEAFF.